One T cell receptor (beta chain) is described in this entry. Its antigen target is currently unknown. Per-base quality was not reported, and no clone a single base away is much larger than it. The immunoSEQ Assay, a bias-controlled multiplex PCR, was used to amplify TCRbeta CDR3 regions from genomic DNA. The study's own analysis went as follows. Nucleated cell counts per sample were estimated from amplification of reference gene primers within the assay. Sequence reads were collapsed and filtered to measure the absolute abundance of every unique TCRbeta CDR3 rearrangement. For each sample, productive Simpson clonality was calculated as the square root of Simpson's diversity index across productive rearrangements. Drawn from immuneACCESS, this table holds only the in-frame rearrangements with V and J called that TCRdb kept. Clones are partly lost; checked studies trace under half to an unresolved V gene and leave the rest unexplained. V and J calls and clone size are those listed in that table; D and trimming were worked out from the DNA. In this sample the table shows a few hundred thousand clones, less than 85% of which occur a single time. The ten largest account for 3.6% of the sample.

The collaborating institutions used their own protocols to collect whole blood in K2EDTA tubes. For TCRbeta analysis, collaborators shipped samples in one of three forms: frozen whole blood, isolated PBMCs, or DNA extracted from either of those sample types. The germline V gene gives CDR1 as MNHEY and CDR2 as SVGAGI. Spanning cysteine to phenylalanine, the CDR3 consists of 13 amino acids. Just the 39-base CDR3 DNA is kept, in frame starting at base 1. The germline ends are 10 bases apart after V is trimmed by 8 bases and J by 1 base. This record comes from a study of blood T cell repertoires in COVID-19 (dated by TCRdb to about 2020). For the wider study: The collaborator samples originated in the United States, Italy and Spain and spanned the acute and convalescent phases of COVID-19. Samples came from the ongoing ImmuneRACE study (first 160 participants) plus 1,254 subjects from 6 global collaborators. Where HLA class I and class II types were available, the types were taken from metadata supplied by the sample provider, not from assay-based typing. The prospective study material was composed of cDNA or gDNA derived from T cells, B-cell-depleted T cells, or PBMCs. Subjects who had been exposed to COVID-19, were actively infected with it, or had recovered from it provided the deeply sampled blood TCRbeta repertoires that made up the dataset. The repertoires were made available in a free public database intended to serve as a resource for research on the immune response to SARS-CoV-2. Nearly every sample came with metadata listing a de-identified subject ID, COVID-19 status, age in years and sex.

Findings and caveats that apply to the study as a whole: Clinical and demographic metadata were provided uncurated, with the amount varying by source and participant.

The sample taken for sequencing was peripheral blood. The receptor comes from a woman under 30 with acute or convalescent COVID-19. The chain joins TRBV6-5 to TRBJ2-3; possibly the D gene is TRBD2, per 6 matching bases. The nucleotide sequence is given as TGTGCCAGCGGTCGCGGGGGCACAGATACGCAGTATTTT. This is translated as CASGRGGTDTQYF.